These 20 T cell receptor beta chains came from one sample sequenced in a study of CD4+ T cells in melanoma. The table came from immunoSEQ multiplex PCR; TCRdb's copy has only in-frame clones and leaves some out. The repertoire holds around 10,000 clones, approximately 78% seen once, with roughly 24% in the top ten. Sequenced material: tumor tissue. The receptors shown here come from a human donor with melanoma.

This CDR3 reads CATSRAQGAGGELFF. CDR3 sequence (DNA): TGTGCCACCAGCAGAGCACAGGGGGCCGGCGGGGAGCTGTTTTTT. The rearrangement uses TRBV15 and TRBJ2-2; the match to TRBD1 covers 9 bases. The CDR3 has 15 amino acids. Germline CDR1 is LNHNV and CDR2 is YYDKDF (reference sequence). The V segment lost 1 base and the J segment 7 bases; nucleotides outside the gene matches: 4.

The DNA for the CDR3 is TGTGCCAGCAGTTCCCAGGGGAACGATCAGCCCCAGCATTTT. It specifies CASSSQGNDQPQHF. The rearrangement uses TRBV27 and TRBJ1-5, with TRBD1 as a possible D gene (6 bases). The germline V gene has CDR1 MNHEY and CDR2 SMNVEV (reference sequence). The V gene lost 4 bases and the J gene lost 5 bases, with 12 bases spanning the gap. This CDR3 has 14 amino acids.

There are a few counts of this clone. The rearrangement uses TRBV19 and TRBJ1-5, with D unresolved. Germline V CDR1 and CDR2: LNHDA, SQIVND (reference sequence). Trimming pared 1 base from V and 13 bases from J, leaving 11 bases between. CDR3 size: 12 residues. The CDR3 DNA sequence: TGTGCCAGTAGTATAGCGGGTGCAGCTCAGCATTTT. Its translation: CASSIAGAAQHF.

The chain uses TRBV2 and TRBJ2-7, with D possibly TRBD2 on 5 matching bases. V lost 6 bases, J lost 10 bases, and 19 bases lay in between. The CDR3 spans 13 residues. The germline V gene encodes CDR1 SNHLY and CDR2 FYNNEI. DNA for the CDR3: TGTGCCAGCAGGGAGGAGATTTTGACATATCAGTACTTC. Encoded protein: CASREEILTYQYF.

The chain carries TRBV9 and TRBJ1-2, with D hard to call. This CDR3 is 13 amino acids long. The V end was cut by 0 bases, the J end by 3 bases, with 6 bases between. Germline loops: CDR1 SGDLS, CDR2 YYNGEE. The DNA for the CDR3 is TGTGCCAGCAGCGTAGAAGGGTACTATGGCTACACCTTC. Translating it yields CASSVEGYYGYTF.

This chain uses TRBV7-9 with TRBJ1-1; D not certain. CDR3 length: 13 residues. V lost 2 bases to trimming and J lost 6 bases, with 10 bases between them. CDR1 and CDR2 (germline): SEHNR, FQNEAQ (reference sequence). Written as DNA, the CDR3 is TGTGCCAGCAGCTTAAATAGACAATCTGAAGCTTTCTTT. It specifies CASSLNRQSEAFF.

The chain has TRBV7-2 and TRBJ2-2; TRBD2 agrees at 8 bases. Germline V gives CDR1 SGHTA, CDR2 FQGNSA. V shed 1 base and J 11 bases; nucleotides not matched to a gene: 6. The CDR3 runs to 14 residues. The CDR3 sequence: CASSLGAGGGELFF. For the CDR3, the DNA is TGTGCCAGCAGCTTAGGCGCGGGGGGCGGCGAGCTGTTTTTT.

The chain links TRBV5-4 to TRBJ1-6; 7 bases align to TRBD1. Germline CDR1 reads SGHNT; CDR2 reads YYREEE (reference sequence). CDR3 length: 15 residues. Trimming cost V 2 bases and J 6 bases; bases outside gene matches: 5. This chain's CDR3 is CASSFGQGGNSPLHF. Here the CDR3 DNA reads TGTGCCAGCAGCTTTGGCCAGGGGGGTAATTCACCCCTCCACTTT.

This sequence joins TRBV4-1 and TRBJ2-7; TRBD2 matches 13 bases. The CDR3 has 18 residues. Germline trimming cut 5 bases from V and 0 bases from J; bases unmatched to any gene: 10. Germline CDR1 reads MGHRA; CDR2 reads YSYEKL. In DNA, the CDR3 is TGCGCCAGCAGCGCAATGGGGACTAGCGGGGTAAGCTCCTACGAGCAGTACTTC. This encodes CASSAMGTSGVSSYEQYF.

The V and J genes are TRBV19 and TRBJ2-3; 11 bases match TRBD2. V lost 6 bases to trimming and J lost 7 bases; unmatched junction nucleotides: 12. This CDR3 spans 16 amino acids. Germline V gene data show CDR1 as LNHDA and CDR2 as SQIVND (reference sequence). CDR3 nucleotides: TGTGCCAGTAGAGAGCTAGCGGGGGGCCAATTCCATACGCAGTATTTT. This sequence encodes CASRELAGGQFHTQYF. The variable domain in full, with the rest retrieved from reference TRBV19 and TRBJ2-3, is DGGITQSPKYLFRKEGQNVTLSCEQNLNHDAMYWYRQDPGQGLRLIYYSQIVNDFQKGDIAEGYSVSREKKESFPLTVTSAQKNPTAFYLCASRELAGGQFHTQYFGPGTRLTVL.

The chain recombines TRBV19 with TRBJ1-1; D not resolved. The CDR3 length is 13 residues. With 6 bases removed from V and 1 base from J, the gap between germline ends came to 9 bases. From germline, CDR1 is LNHDA and CDR2 SQIVND (reference sequence). In nucleotides, the CDR3 is TGTGCCAGTAGGAACAGAGAGAACACTGAAGCTTTCTTT. Its protein product is CASRNRENTEAFF.

The chain links TRBV7-6 to TRBJ1-2; no clear D. Germline CDR1 and CDR2: SGHVS and FNYEAQ. Trimming cost V 4 bases and J 4 bases, with 7 bases left between them. The CDR3 is 12 residues long. CDR3 nucleotides: TGTGCCAGCAGCTCGGGGTTCTATGGCTACACCTTC. This codes for CASSSGFYGYTF.

This chain joins TRBV9 and TRBJ1-5; perhaps TRBD1 as D (5 bases). The CDR3 is made up of 16 amino acids. The V end was cut by 4 bases, the J end by 6 bases, with 20 bases between. Germline V gene sequence: CDR1 SGDLS, CDR2 YYNGEE. The CDR3 nucleotides are TGTGCCAGCAGCTCACCCGGGACTGAACCCTCTCAGCCCCAGCATTTT. Protein sequence: CASSSPGTEPSQPQHF.

This clone was found a few times. V and J are TRBV9 and TRBJ1-2; 12 nucleotides align to TRBD1. Per the germline V gene, CDR1 is SGDLS and CDR2 is YYNGEE. This CDR3 has 15 residues. The junction had 7 bases not matched to a gene; V was cut back by 4 bases and J by 6 bases. The CDR3 bases are TGTGCCAGCAGCCCAGCCGGGACAGGGGGCAATGGCTACACCTTC. The encoded protein is CASSPAGTGGNGYTF.

The chain carries TRBV18 and TRBJ2-5; D possibly corresponds to TRBD2 (5 bases). With 2 bases removed from V and 2 bases from J, the gap between germline ends came to 9 bases. Per the germline V gene, CDR1 is KGHSH and CDR2 is LQKENI. The length of the CDR3 is 14 residues. CDR3 sequence: CASSPEPGQETQYF. DNA for the CDR3: TGTGCCAGCTCACCAGAGCCGGGGCAAGAGACCCAGTACTTC.

This clone is medium-sized by share. The chain has TRBV5-8 and TRBJ1-5, with D unresolved. The CDR3 covers 16 residues. The germline V and J ends were trimmed by 4 bases and 7 bases, with 21 bases remaining between them. Germline V CDR1 and CDR2: SGHTS, YDEGEE. CDR3 amino acids: CASSRLVGMGKQPQHF. The CDR3 DNA reads as TGTGCCAGCAGCCGTTTGGTCGGTATGGGTAAGCAGCCCCAGCATTTT.

The chain recombines TRBV5-1 with TRBJ1-1; 7 positions agree with TRBD1. Losses at the gene ends were 4 bases for V and 5 bases for J; bases not matched to a gene: 14. Germline V gene sequence: CDR1 SGHRS, CDR2 YFSETQ. The CDR3 sequence is 16 residues long. The DNA of the CDR3 is TGCGCCAGCAGCGTACAGGGGCAGTGGGGCCAGACTGAAGCTTTCTTT. This codes for CASSVQGQWGQTEAFF.

The chain recombines TRBV11-3 with TRBJ2-1, with 7 bases aligning to TRBD1. After removal of 1 base from V and 2 bases from J, the junction contained 5 bases not matched to a gene. The germline V gene encodes CDR1 SGHNT and CDR2 YENEEA. This CDR3 is 16 amino acids long. For the CDR3, the DNA is TGTGCCAGCAGCTTAGCAACAGGGGCGACCTACAATGAGCAGTTCTTC. This encodes CASSLATGATYNEQFF.

This clone was seen once. The V call is TRBV11-3, the J call TRBJ1-1, with D unresolved. The CDR3 sequence is 13 residues long. The germline CDR1 and CDR2 sequences are SGHNT and YENEEA. The V end was cut by 1 base, the J end by 8 bases, with 11 bases between. The DNA for the CDR3 is TGTGCCAGCAGCTTAGGTGATGGCAGGGAAGCTTTCTTT. Amino acids: CASSLGDGREAFF.

The chain employs TRBV5-1 and TRBJ1-1, with D possibly being TRBD1 (6 bases). The germline V gene encodes CDR1 SGHRS and CDR2 YFSETQ. The V end lost 3 bases, the J end lost 5 bases, and 8 bases lay between the germline ends. The CDR3 has 12 amino acids. CDR3 DNA sequence: TGCGCCAGCAGCTGGGACACGACTGAAGCTTTCTTT. It yields the protein CASSWDTTEAFF.